Listed below are T cell receptor beta chains from one sample, sequenced in a study of blood T cell repertoires in COVID-19. Profiling relied on immunoSEQ multiplex PCR, and the TCRdb table lists in-frame clones only, not all of them. The repertoire includes roughly 80,000 clones, about 87% of them detected once, and roughly 9.1% sits in the top ten. The sequenced sample consisted of peripheral blood. These receptors were collected from a human donor in a cohort sampled during active COVID-19. Both conserved end residues are part of each CDR3. Fields, in order: clone size, D gene, J gene, V gene, CDR3 protein, CDR3 DNA. A D gene is named only where the DNA matches it firmly. The size of a clone is reported for some rows only, either as once, few or many, or as a class for expanded clones.

clone_size: NA; d_call: TRBD1; j_call: TRBJ1-1; v_call: TRBV10-3; cdr3_aa: CAISESGTGGTEAFF; cdr3_nt: TGTGCCATCAGTGAGTCGGGGACAGGGGGGACTGAAGCTTTCTTT
clone_size: once; d_call: TRBD2; j_call: TRBJ2-7; v_call: TRBV9; cdr3_aa: CASSPGLAGVLYEQYF; cdr3_nt: TGTGCCAGCAGCCCAGGACTAGCGGGAGTGCTCTACGAGCAGTACTTC
clone_size: NA; d_call: TRBD2; j_call: TRBJ2-1; v_call: TRBV4-2; cdr3_aa: CASSHLTGLAGGGAYNEQFF; cdr3_nt: TGTGCCAGCAGCCATCTTACGGGACTAGCGGGAGGGGGAGCCTACAATGAGCAGTTCTTC
clone_size: NA; d_call: NA; j_call: TRBJ1-1; v_call: TRBV6-5; cdr3_aa: CASSSLATEAFF; cdr3_nt: TGTGCCAGCTCCTCACTCGCCACTGAAGCTTTCTTT
clone_size: NA; d_call: NA; j_call: TRBJ2-5; v_call: TRBV5-1; cdr3_aa: CASSLTLGGTQHF; cdr3_nt: TGCGCCAGCAGCTTGACTCTGGGGGGTACCCAGCACTTC
clone_size: NA; d_call: TRBD2; j_call: TRBJ2-2; v_call: TRBV11-2; cdr3_aa: CASSPRTSGNTGELFF; cdr3_nt: TGTGCCAGCAGCCCAAGGACTAGCGGGAACACCGGGGAGCTGTTTTTT
clone_size: NA; d_call: TRBD2; j_call: TRBJ2-3; v_call: TRBV5-1; cdr3_aa: CASSSGLPNTDTQYF; cdr3_nt: TGCGCCAGCAGCTCGGGACTACCCAACACAGATACGCAGTATTTT
clone_size: NA; d_call: TRBD1; j_call: TRBJ1-3; v_call: TRBV3-1/TRBV3-2; cdr3_aa: CASRAGTGSTGNTIYF; cdr3_nt: TGTGCCAGCAGGGCCGGGACAGGGTCGACAGGAAACACCATATATTTT
clone_size: NA; d_call: TRBD1; j_call: TRBJ2-5; v_call: TRBV7-9; cdr3_aa: CASSPGQGRRVRVETQYF; cdr3_nt: TGTGCCAGCAGCCCCGGACAGGGACGCCGGGTCCGAGTCGAGACCCAGTACTTC
clone_size: NA; d_call: NA; j_call: TRBJ2-2; v_call: TRBV4-2; cdr3_aa: CASSQVPDTGGLFF; cdr3_nt: TGTGCCAGCAGCCAAGTCCCCGACACCGGGGGGCTGTTTTTT
clone_size: NA; d_call: NA; j_call: TRBJ1-1; v_call: TRBV20-1; cdr3_aa: CSAAGNTEAFF; cdr3_nt: TGCAGTGCGGCGGGGAACACTGAAGCTTTCTTT
clone_size: NA; d_call: NA; j_call: TRBJ1-1; v_call: TRBV6-5; cdr3_aa: CASSLGQGILNTEAFF; cdr3_nt: TGTGCCAGCAGTTTGGGGCAGGGCATCCTAAACACTGAAGCTTTCTTT
clone_size: NA; d_call: TRBD2; j_call: TRBJ2-5; v_call: TRBV27; cdr3_aa: CASRGAGGRGETQYF; cdr3_nt: TGTGCCAGCAGGGGAGCCGGGGGGAGAGGGGAGACCCAGTACTTC
clone_size: once; d_call: NA; j_call: TRBJ1-4; v_call: TRBV24-1; cdr3_aa: CATSDFLGASYATNEKLFF; cdr3_nt: TGTGCCACCAGTGATTTTCTGGGGGCTTCTTATGCAACTAATGAAAAACTGTTTTTT
clone_size: once; d_call: NA; j_call: TRBJ1-5; v_call: TRBV2; cdr3_aa: CASSEAGRDQPQHF; cdr3_nt: TGTGCCAGCAGTGAAGCGGGGAGGGATCAGCCCCAGCATTTT
clone_size: NA; d_call: TRBD1; j_call: TRBJ2-7; v_call: TRBV18; cdr3_aa: CASSPVGQGYEQYF; cdr3_nt: TGTGCCAGCTCACCAGTGGGACAGGGGTACGAGCAGTACTTC
clone_size: once; d_call: NA; j_call: TRBJ1-3; v_call: TRBV11-2; cdr3_aa: CASSPEGSSGNTIYF; cdr3_nt: TGTGCCAGCAGCCCCGAGGGCAGCTCTGGAAACACCATATATTTT
clone_size: NA; d_call: NA; j_call: TRBJ1-1; v_call: TRBV19; cdr3_aa: CASSITDYLEAFF; cdr3_nt: TGTGCCAGTAGTATCACTGATTACCTTGAAGCTTTCTTT
clone_size: NA; d_call: NA; j_call: TRBJ2-3; v_call: TRBV3-1/TRBV3-2; cdr3_aa: CASSQASSFPDTQYF; cdr3_nt: TGTGCCAGCAGCCAAGCATCTAGCTTCCCAGATACGCAGTATTTT
clone_size: few; d_call: TRBD1; j_call: TRBJ2-2; v_call: TRBV18; cdr3_aa: CASSHGQGVTGELFF; cdr3_nt: TGTGCCAGCTCACACGGACAGGGGGTCACCGGGGAGCTGTTTTTT
clone_size: NA; d_call: NA; j_call: TRBJ2-7; v_call: TRBV21-1; cdr3_aa: CASTGTGAYEQYF; cdr3_nt: TGTGCCAGTACCGGGACAGGGGCCTACGAGCAGTACTTC
clone_size: NA; d_call: NA; j_call: TRBJ2-3; v_call: TRBV5-1; cdr3_aa: CASSEDRGYTDTQYF; cdr3_nt: TGCGCCAGCAGCGAAGACCGGGGGTACACAGATACGCAGTATTTT
clone_size: NA; d_call: TRBD2; j_call: TRBJ2-2; v_call: TRBV6-6; cdr3_aa: CASSPRLAGTGELFF; cdr3_nt: TGTGCCAGCAGTCCGCGGCTAGCGGGGACCGGGGAGCTGTTTTTT
clone_size: NA; d_call: TRBD2; j_call: TRBJ2-1; v_call: TRBV9; cdr3_aa: CASRRGTSGRDEQFF; cdr3_nt: TGTGCCAGTCGCCGGGGGACTAGCGGGAGGGATGAGCAGTTCTTC
clone_size: NA; d_call: NA; j_call: TRBJ2-7; v_call: TRBV11-3; cdr3_aa: CASSLAVNYEQYF; cdr3_nt: TGTGCCAGCAGCTTAGCGGTCAACTACGAGCAGTACTTC
clone_size: NA; d_call: NA; j_call: TRBJ1-5; v_call: TRBV24-1; cdr3_aa: CATSEQNQPQHF; cdr3_nt: TGTGCCACCAGTGAGCAGAATCAGCCCCAGCATTTT
clone_size: NA; d_call: NA; j_call: TRBJ1-5; v_call: TRBV24-1; cdr3_aa: CAPKSPQGCEQPQHF; cdr3_nt: TGTGCCCCCAAATCGCCGCAGGGGTGTGAACAGCCCCAGCATTTT
clone_size: few; d_call: NA; j_call: TRBJ1-6; v_call: TRBV3-1/TRBV3-2; cdr3_aa: CASSQEPAGNSYNSPLHF; cdr3_nt: TGTGCCAGCAGCCAAGAACCCGCAGGGAATTCCTATAATTCACCCCTCCACTTT
clone_size: NA; d_call: NA; j_call: TRBJ1-4; v_call: TRBV19; cdr3_aa: CASSIDPSTTNEKLFF; cdr3_nt: TGTGCCAGTAGTATAGATCCCAGTACAACTAATGAAAAACTGTTTTTT
clone_size: NA; d_call: TRBD2; j_call: TRBJ2-1; v_call: TRBV5-1; cdr3_aa: CASSFVLAGGYNEQFF; cdr3_nt: TGCGCCAGCAGCTTCGTCCTAGCGGGAGGGTACAATGAGCAGTTCTTC
clone_size: NA; d_call: NA; j_call: TRBJ1-2; v_call: TRBV5-6; cdr3_aa: CASSLLTANYGYTF; cdr3_nt: TGTGCCAGCAGCTTACTGACAGCCAACTATGGCTACACCTTC
clone_size: NA; d_call: TRBD1; j_call: TRBJ1-1; v_call: TRBV11-2; cdr3_aa: CASSLGQGPLSTEAFF; cdr3_nt: TGTGCCAGCAGCTTAGGACAGGGTCCCTTGAGCACTGAAGCTTTCTTT
clone_size: NA; d_call: TRBD2; j_call: TRBJ2-2; v_call: TRBV5-5; cdr3_aa: CASSLPASGLWAGELFF; cdr3_nt: TGTGCCAGCAGCTTGCCGGCTAGCGGTCTATGGGCCGGGGAGCTGTTTTTT
clone_size: once; d_call: NA; j_call: TRBJ1-6; v_call: TRBV28; cdr3_aa: CASRTVGRANSPLHF; cdr3_nt: TGTGCCAGCAGAACCGTGGGCAGGGCGAATTCACCCCTCCACTTT
clone_size: NA; d_call: NA; j_call: TRBJ2-1; v_call: TRBV6-6; cdr3_aa: CASRLGGSQINEQFF; cdr3_nt: TGTGCCAGCAGACTAGGCGGGTCTCAGATCAATGAGCAGTTCTTC
clone_size: NA; d_call: NA; j_call: TRBJ1-3; v_call: TRBV11-2; cdr3_aa: CASSPEGVPTIYF; cdr3_nt: TGTGCCAGCAGCCCGGAGGGCGTGCCCACCATATATTTT
clone_size: NA; d_call: TRBD2; j_call: TRBJ2-2; v_call: TRBV20-1; cdr3_aa: CSASGGSNAGELFF; cdr3_nt: TGCAGTGCTAGTGGCGGGAGTAACGCCGGGGAGCTGTTTTTT
clone_size: NA; d_call: TRBD1; j_call: TRBJ2-7; v_call: TRBV5-1; cdr3_aa: CASSSGVSTGTANYEQYF; cdr3_nt: TGCGCCAGCAGCTCCGGAGTATCAACCGGGACAGCCAACTACGAGCAGTACTTC
clone_size: NA; d_call: TRBD1; j_call: TRBJ2-3; v_call: TRBV5-1; cdr3_aa: CASMWTGGMTDTQYF; cdr3_nt: TGCGCCAGCATGTGGACAGGGGGTATGACAGATACGCAGTATTTT
clone_size: NA; d_call: NA; j_call: TRBJ1-3; v_call: TRBV5-6; cdr3_aa: CASNPRNRNTIYF; cdr3_nt: TGTGCCAGTAACCCCAGGAACCGAAACACCATATATTTT
clone_size: NA; d_call: NA; j_call: TRBJ1-3; v_call: TRBV6-5; cdr3_aa: CASSYSPGNTIYF; cdr3_nt: TGTGCCAGCAGTTACTCCCCGGGAAACACCATATATTTT
clone_size: NA; d_call: NA; j_call: TRBJ1-2; v_call: TRBV23-1; cdr3_aa: CASIPPSPHCGYTF; cdr3_nt: TGCGCCAGCATTCCACCGAGCCCGCACTGTGGCTACACCTTC
clone_size: once; d_call: TRBD2; j_call: TRBJ2-1; v_call: TRBV27; cdr3_aa: CASSPGGANEQFF; cdr3_nt: TGTGCCAGCAGTCCCGGGGGGGCCAATGAGCAGTTCTTC
clone_size: once; d_call: NA; j_call: TRBJ1-6; v_call: TRBV4-1; cdr3_aa: CASSRPGYNSPLHF; cdr3_nt: TGCGCCAGCAGCCGACCAGGTTATAATTCACCCCTCCACTTT
clone_size: NA; d_call: TRBD1; j_call: TRBJ2-7; v_call: TRBV19; cdr3_aa: CASSLRPYGQGPNEQYF; cdr3_nt: TGTGCCAGTAGTCTGAGGCCCTACGGACAGGGTCCGAACGAGCAGTACTTC
clone_size: NA; d_call: NA; j_call: TRBJ1-3; v_call: TRBV7-9; cdr3_aa: CASSLVSGAGNTIYF; cdr3_nt: TGTGCCAGCAGCTTAGTATCAGGGGCTGGAAACACCATATATTTT
clone_size: NA; d_call: NA; j_call: TRBJ2-5; v_call: TRBV2; cdr3_aa: CASSEGGGGAQYF; cdr3_nt: TGTGCCAGCAGTGAAGGAGGGGGAGGGGCCCAGTACTTC
clone_size: NA; d_call: TRBD2; j_call: TRBJ2-5; v_call: TRBV5-1; cdr3_aa: CASSTGTSGGVQETQYF; cdr3_nt: TGCGCCAGCAGCACCGGGACTAGCGGGGGGGTTCAAGAGACCCAGTACTTC
clone_size: NA; d_call: NA; j_call: TRBJ2-7; v_call: TRBV2; cdr3_aa: CASKSASHYEQYF; cdr3_nt: TGTGCCAGCAAGAGTGCATCCCACTACGAGCAGTACTTC
clone_size: NA; d_call: NA; j_call: TRBJ2-5; v_call: TRBV4-1; cdr3_aa: CASSQSSGQETQYF; cdr3_nt: TGCGCCAGCAGCCAGAGTAGCGGCCAAGAGACCCAGTACTTC
clone_size: NA; d_call: TRBD1; j_call: TRBJ1-2; v_call: TRBV4-1; cdr3_aa: CASRANGVRDRLQYGYTF; cdr3_nt: TGCGCCAGCAGAGCGAATGGGGTCCGGGACAGACTGCAGTATGGCTACACCTTC
clone_size: NA; d_call: NA; j_call: TRBJ2-5; v_call: TRBV10-3; cdr3_aa: CAISESSQRETQYF; cdr3_nt: TGTGCCATCAGTGAGTCGAGTCAGAGGGAGACCCAGTACTTC
clone_size: NA; d_call: TRBD2; j_call: TRBJ2-3; v_call: TRBV18; cdr3_aa: CASSLTSGETDTQYF; cdr3_nt: TGTGCCAGCTCGCTGACTAGCGGGGAGACAGATACGCAGTATTTT
clone_size: NA; d_call: NA; j_call: TRBJ2-7; v_call: TRBV19; cdr3_aa: CASRRRALALGVYEQYF; cdr3_nt: TGTGCCAGTAGGAGGCGGGCGCTCGCCCTCGGGGTCTACGAGCAGTACTTC
clone_size: NA; d_call: TRBD1; j_call: TRBJ1-4; v_call: TRBV18; cdr3_aa: CASSPRDRVNEKLFF; cdr3_nt: TGTGCCAGCTCACCTCGGGACAGGGTTAATGAAAAACTGTTTTTT
clone_size: NA; d_call: TRBD1; j_call: TRBJ2-3; v_call: TRBV9; cdr3_aa: CASSDRGASTDTQYF; cdr3_nt: TGTGCCAGCAGCGACAGGGGAGCCAGCACAGATACGCAGTATTTT
clone_size: once; d_call: NA; j_call: TRBJ2-7; v_call: TRBV19; cdr3_aa: CASSTPVGQLRYEQYF; cdr3_nt: TGTGCCAGTAGTACCCCCGTTGGACAGCTTAGATACGAGCAGTACTTC
clone_size: NA; d_call: TRBD1; j_call: TRBJ2-7; v_call: TRBV5-6; cdr3_aa: CASSTGTGTYEQYF; cdr3_nt: TGTGCCAGCAGCACCGGGACAGGGACGTACGAGCAGTACTTC